This T cell receptor (beta chain) came from a study of cytomegalovirus exposure and HLA in healthy donors. 13 Jbeta primers and 60 Vbeta primers were used for the PCR. The table came from immunoSEQ multiplex PCR; TCRdb's copy has only in-frame clones and leaves some out. Seen here are over 130,000 clones, around 80% observed once, and the top ten hold 1.2%. Regarding the study as a whole: Most subjects had HLA-A and HLA-B alleles reportedly predicted accurately by TCR beta sequences.

There are 13 residues in the CDR3. With V trimmed by 2 bases and J by 5 bases, 1 base remained unmatched. Germline CDR1 MGHRA, CDR2 YSYEKL. About this clone: Antigen specificity is unknown.

The TCR sequence derives from a female donor in good health and CMV-seronegative. The chain couples TRBV4-1 to TRBJ2-5; 8 bases match TRBD1. Sequenced input: PBMCs. The CDR3 spells CASSQTGGETQYF. DNA of the CDR3: TGCGCCAGCAGCCAAACAGGGGGGGAGACCCAGTACTTC.